This T cell receptor (beta chain) was captured in a study of regulatory T cells in long-lasting Graves disease. Points from the study as a whole: TRBV28, TRBJ1-2 and TRBJ2-5 were favored in persistent disease.

The CDR3 is made up of 15 amino acids. Trimming took 0 bases from V and 0 from J, leaving 6 bases between them. Germline V gene lookup returns CDR1 SGHRS and CDR2 YFSETQ. Sequencing libraries for TCR beta were prepared with iRepertoire HTBI primers and Arm-PCR of CDR3 regions. TCRdb re-analysed the multiplex PCR reads in MiXCR, keeping a single row per CDR3 protein. The table lists 400,000 to 650,000 distinct CDR3 sequences, approximately 16% of them singletons. Sample time point: newly diagnosed GD, antithyroid drugs for less than 3 months. The TCR library was prepared using RNA isolated from PBMCs. The source of the patients was an endocrinology department in Xi'an, China. To note about this clonotype: Its antigen remains unknown.

These data were likewise used in another study, on T cells in Graves' hyperthyroidism and ophthalmopathy. That work states: The study used the HTBI primer set for a first-round RT-PCR of the TCR CDR3. Among clonotypes expanded in thyroid above 0.001, most were also found in blood.

This TCR derives from a woman aged 35 to 60 with Graves disease. The J gene is TRBJ1-4, the V gene TRBV5-1, with D unresolved. The specimen was peripheral blood mononuclear cells (PBMCs), collected at new diagnosis, from a patient treated with antithyroid drugs. The CDR3 spells CASSLVGATNEKLFF. CDR3 coding DNA: TGCGCCAGCAGCTTGGTTGGGGCAACTAATGAAAAACTGTTTTTT.